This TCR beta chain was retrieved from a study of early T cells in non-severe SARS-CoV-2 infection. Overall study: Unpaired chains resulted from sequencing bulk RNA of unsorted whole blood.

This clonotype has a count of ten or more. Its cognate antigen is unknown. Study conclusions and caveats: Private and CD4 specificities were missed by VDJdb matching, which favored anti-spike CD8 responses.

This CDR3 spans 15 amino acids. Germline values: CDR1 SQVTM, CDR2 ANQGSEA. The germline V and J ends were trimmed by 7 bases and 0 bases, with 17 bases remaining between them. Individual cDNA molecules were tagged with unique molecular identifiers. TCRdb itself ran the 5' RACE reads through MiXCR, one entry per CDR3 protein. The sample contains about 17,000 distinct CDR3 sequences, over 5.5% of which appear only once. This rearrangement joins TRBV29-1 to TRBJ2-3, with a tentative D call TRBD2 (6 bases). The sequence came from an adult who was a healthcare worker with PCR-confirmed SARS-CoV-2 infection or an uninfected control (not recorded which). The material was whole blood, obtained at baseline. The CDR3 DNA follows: TGCAGCGCCGAAGGAGGGCCCCAAAGCACAGATACGCAGTATTTT. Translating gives CSAEGGPQSTDTQYF.